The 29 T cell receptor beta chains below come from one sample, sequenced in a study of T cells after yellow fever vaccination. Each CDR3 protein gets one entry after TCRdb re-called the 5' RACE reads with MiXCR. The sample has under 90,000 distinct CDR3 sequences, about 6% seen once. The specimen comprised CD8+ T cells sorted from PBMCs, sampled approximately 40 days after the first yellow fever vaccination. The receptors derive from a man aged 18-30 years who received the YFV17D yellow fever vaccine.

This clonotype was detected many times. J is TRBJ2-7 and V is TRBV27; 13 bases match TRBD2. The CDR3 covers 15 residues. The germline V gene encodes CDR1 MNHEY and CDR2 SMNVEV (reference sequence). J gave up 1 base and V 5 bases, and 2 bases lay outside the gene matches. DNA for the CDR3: TGTGCCAGCAGTCCGACTAGCGGGGGGTCCTACGAGCAGTACGTC. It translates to CASSPTSGGSYEQYV.

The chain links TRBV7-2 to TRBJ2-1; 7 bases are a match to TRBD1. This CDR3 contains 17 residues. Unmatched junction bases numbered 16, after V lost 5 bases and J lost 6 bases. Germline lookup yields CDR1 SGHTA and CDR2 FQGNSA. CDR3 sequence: CASSDEGARRKRNEQFF. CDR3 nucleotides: TGTGCCAGCAGCGATGAGGGGGCGCGGAGAAAACGCAATGAGCAGTTCTTC. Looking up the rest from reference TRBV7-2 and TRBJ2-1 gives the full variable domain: GAGVSQSPSNKVTEKGKDVELRCDPISGHTALYWYRQSLGQGLEFLIYFQGNSAPDKSGLPSDRFSAERTGGSVSTLTIQRTQQEDSAVYLCASSDEGARRKRNEQFFGPGTRLTVL.

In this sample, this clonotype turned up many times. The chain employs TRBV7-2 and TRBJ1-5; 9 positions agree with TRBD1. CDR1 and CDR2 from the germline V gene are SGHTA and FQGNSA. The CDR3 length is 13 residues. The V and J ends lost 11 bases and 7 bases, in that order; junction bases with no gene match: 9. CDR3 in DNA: TGTGCCGGGGGGGGACAGGGAGACCAGCCCCAGCATTTT. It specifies CAGGGQGDQPQHF.

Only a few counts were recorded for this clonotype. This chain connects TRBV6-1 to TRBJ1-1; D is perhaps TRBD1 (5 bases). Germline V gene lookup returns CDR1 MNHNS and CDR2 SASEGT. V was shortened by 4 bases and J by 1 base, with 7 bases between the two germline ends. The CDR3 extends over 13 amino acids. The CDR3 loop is CASSGTPNTEAFF. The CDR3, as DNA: TGTGCCAGCAGTGGGACACCGAACACTGAAGCTTTCTTT.

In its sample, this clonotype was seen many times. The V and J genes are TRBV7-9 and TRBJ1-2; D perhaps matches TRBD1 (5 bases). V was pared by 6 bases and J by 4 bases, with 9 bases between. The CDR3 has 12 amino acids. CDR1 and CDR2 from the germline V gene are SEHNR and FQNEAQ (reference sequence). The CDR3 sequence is CASRPDSYGYTF. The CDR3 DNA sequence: TGTGCCAGCAGACCCGACAGCTATGGCTACACCTTC. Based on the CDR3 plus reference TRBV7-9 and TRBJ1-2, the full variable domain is DTGVSQNPRHKITKRGQNVTFRCDPISEHNRLYWYRQTLGQGPEFLTYFQNEAQLEKSRLLSDRFSAERPKGSFSTLEIQRTEQGDSAMYLCASRPDSYGYTFGSGTRLTVV.

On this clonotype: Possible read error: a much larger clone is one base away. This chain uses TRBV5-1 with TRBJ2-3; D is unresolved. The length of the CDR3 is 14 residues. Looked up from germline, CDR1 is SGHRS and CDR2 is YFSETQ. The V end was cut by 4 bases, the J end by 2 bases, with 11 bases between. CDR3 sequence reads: CASSPARYTDTQYF. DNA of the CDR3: TGCGCCAGCAGCCCGGCCAGGTACACAGATACGCAGTATTTT.

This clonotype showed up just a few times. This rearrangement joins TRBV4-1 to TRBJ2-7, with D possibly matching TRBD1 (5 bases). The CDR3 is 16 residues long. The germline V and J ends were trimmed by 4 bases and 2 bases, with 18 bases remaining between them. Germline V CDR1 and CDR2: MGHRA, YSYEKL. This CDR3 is CASSPHAGKVAYEQYF. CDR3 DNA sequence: TGCGCCAGCAGCCCCCACGCAGGGAAGGTCGCCTACGAGCAGTACTTC.

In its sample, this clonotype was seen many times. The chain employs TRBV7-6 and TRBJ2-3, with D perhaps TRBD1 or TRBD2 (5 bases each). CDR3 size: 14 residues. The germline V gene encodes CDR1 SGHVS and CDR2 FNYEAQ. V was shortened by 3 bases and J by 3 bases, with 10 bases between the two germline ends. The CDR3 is CASSFLGETDTQYF. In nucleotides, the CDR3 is TGTGCCAGCAGCTTTCTAGGGGAGACAGATACGCAGTATTTT.

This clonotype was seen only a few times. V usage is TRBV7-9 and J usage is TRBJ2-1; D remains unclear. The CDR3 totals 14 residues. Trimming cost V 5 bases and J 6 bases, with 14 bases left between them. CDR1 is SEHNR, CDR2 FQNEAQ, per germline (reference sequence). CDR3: CASSAPSSGNEQFF. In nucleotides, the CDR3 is TGTGCCAGCAGCGCCCCTTCGAGTGGCAATGAGCAGTTCTTC.

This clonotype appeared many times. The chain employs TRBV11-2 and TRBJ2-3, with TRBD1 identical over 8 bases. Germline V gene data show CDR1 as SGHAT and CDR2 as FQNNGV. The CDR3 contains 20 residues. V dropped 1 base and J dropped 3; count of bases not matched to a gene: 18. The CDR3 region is CASSLVTRGLGYEQTDTQYF. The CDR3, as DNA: TGTGCCAGCAGCTTAGTAACCAGGGGGCTAGGGTATGAGCAGACAGATACGCAGTATTTT.

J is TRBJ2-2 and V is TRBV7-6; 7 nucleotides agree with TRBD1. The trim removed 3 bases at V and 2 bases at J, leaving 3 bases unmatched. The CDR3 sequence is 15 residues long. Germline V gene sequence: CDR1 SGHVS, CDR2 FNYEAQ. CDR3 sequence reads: CASSFGTDNTGELFF. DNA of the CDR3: TGTGCCAGCAGCTTCGGGACAGATAACACCGGGGAGCTGTTTTTT.

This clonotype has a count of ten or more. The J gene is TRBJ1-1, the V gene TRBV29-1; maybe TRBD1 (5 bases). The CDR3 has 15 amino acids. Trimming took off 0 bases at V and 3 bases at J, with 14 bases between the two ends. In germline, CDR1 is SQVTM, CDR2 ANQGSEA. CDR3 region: CSVEDLGTADTEAFF. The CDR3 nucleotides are TGCAGCGTTGAAGACCTCGGGACTGCTGACACTGAAGCTTTCTTT.

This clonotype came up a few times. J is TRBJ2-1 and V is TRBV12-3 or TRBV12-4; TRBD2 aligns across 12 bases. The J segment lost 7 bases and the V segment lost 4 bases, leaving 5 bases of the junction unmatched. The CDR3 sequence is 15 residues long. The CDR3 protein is CASSSSGGALNEQFF. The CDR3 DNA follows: TGTGCCAGCAGTTCTAGCGGGGGGGCCTTGAATGAGCAGTTCTTC.

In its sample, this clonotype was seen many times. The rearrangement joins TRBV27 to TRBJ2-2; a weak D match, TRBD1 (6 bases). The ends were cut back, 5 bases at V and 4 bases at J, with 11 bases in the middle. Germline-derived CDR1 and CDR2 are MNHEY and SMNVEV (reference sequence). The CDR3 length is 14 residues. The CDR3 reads CASSMGTSTGELFF. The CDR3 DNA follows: TGTGCCAGCAGTATGGGGACAAGCACCGGGGAGCTGTTTTTT.

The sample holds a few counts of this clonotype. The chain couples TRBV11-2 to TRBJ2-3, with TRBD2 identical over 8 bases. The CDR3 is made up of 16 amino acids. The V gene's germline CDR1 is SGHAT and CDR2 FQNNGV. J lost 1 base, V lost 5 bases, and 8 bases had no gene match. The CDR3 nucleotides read TGTGCCAGCAGCCCCAACCCGGGACTAGGCACAGATACGCAGTATTTT. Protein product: CASSPNPGLGTDTQYF.

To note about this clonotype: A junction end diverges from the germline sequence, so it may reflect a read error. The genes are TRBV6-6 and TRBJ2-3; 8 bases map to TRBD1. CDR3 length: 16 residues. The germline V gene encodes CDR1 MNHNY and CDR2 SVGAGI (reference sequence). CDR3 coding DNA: TGTGCCAGCAGTTACTCGGACAGGGTCTGGACAGATACGCAGTTTTTT. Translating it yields CASSYSDRVWTDTQFF.

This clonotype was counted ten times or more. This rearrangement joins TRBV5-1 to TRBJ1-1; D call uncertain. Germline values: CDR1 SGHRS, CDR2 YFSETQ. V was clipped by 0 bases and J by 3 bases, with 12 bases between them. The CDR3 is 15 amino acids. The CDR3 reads CASSLGANGHTEAFF. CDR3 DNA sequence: TGCGCCAGCAGCTTGGGGGCAAATGGGCACACTGAAGCTTTCTTT.

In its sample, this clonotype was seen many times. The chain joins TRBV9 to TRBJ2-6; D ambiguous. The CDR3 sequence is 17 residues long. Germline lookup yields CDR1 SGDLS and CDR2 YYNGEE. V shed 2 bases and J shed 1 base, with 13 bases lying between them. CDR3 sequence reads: CASSVSDWSSGANVLTF. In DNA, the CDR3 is TGTGCCAGCAGCGTCAGTGACTGGAGTTCTGGGGCCAACGTCCTGACTTTC.

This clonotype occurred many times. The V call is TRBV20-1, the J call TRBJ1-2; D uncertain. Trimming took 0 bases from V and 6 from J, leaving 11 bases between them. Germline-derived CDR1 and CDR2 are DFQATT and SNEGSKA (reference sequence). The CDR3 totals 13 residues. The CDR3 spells CSARDSQTNGYTF. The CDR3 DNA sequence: TGCAGTGCTAGAGATTCTCAGACGAATGGCTACACCTTC.

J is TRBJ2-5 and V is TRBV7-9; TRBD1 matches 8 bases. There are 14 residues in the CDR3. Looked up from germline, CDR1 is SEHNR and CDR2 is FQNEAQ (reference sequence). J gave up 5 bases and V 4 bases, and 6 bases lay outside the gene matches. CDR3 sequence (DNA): TGTGCCAGCAGCTCGACAGGGGAAGCGGAGACCCAGTACTTC. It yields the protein CASSSTGEAETQYF.

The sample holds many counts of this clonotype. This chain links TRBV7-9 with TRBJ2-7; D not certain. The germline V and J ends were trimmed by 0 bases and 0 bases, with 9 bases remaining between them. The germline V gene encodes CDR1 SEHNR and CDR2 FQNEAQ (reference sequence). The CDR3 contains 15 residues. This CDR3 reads CASSLAWRSSYEQYF. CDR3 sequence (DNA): TGTGCCAGCAGCTTAGCGTGGCGTTCCTCCTACGAGCAGTACTTC.

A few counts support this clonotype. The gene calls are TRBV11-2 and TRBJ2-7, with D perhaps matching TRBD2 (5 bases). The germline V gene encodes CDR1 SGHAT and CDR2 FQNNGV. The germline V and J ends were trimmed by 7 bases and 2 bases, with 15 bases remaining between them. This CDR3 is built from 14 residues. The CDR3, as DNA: TGTGCCAGCACTTTGGCCCGGGGTCCCTACGAGCAGTACTTC. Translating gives CASTLARGPYEQYF.

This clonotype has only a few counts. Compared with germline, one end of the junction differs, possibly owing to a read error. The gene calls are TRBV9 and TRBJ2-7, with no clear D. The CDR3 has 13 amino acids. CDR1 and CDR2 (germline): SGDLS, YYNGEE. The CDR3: CASSVALRSGLSF. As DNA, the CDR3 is TGTGCCAGCAGCGTAGCCCTAAGGTCGGGCTTGAGCTTC.

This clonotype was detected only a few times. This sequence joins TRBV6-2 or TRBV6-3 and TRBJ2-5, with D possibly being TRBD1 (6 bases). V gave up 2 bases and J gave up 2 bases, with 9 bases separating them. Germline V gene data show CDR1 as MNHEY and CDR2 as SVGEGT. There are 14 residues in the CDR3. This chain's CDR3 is CASSYGGFQETQYF. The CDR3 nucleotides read TGTGCCAGCAGTTACGGGGGCTTTCAAGAGACCCAGTACTTC.

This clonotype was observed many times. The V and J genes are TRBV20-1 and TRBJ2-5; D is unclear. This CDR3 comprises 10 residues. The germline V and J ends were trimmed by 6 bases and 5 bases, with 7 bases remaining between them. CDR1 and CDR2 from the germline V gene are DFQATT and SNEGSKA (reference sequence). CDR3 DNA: TGCAGTGCCCCCTGGGAGACCCAGTACTTC. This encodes CSAPWETQYF.

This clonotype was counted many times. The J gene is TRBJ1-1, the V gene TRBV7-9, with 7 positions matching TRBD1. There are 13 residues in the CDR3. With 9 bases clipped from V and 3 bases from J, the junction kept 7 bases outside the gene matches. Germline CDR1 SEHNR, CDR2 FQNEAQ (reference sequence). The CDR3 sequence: CASWDRKYTEAFF. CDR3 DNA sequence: TGTGCCAGTTGGGACAGAAAATACACTGAAGCTTTCTTT.

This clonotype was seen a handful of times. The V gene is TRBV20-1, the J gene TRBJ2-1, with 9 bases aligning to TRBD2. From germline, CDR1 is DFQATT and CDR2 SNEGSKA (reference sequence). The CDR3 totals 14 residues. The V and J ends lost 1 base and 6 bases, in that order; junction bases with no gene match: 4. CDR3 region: CSARAGLASNEQFF. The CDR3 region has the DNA TGCAGTGCTAGAGCGGGACTAGCTAGCAATGAGCAGTTCTTC.

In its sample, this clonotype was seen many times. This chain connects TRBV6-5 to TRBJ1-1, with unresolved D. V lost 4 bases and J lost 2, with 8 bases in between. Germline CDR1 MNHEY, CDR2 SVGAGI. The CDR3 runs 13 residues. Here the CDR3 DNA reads TGTGCCAGCAGTTTTTCAGGAAACACTGAAGCTTTCTTT. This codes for CASSFSGNTEAFF.

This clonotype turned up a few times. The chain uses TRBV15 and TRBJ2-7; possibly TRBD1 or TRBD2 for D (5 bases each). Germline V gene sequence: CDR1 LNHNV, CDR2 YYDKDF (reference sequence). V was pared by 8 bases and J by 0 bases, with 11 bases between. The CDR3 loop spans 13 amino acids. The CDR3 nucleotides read TGTGCCACCTCCGGGACCGACTCCTACGAGCAGTACTTC. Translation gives CATSGTDSYEQYF.